The sequence of this T cell receptor (beta chain) was determined in a study of blood T cell repertoires in COVID-19. Study as a whole: Samples came from the United States, Italy and Spain, spanning acute and convalescent COVID-19. PBMCs, B-cell-depleted T cells, or T cells provided the cDNA or gDNA that made up the material.

Original methodology: Cell counts per sample came from amplifying reference gene primers. Assay used: immunoSEQ multiplex PCR; TCRdb lists only in-frame clones, some missing. V and J calls and clone size are copied from that table; D and trimming were computed from the DNA. Here the sample spans approximately 100,000 clones, more than 75% being singletons. From germline, CDR1 is SNHLY and CDR2 FYNNEI. Trimming pared 5 bases from V and 4 bases from J, leaving 14 bases between. This CDR3 is built from 14 residues. Sample: peripheral blood. V and J are TRBV2 and TRBJ1-2; D is unclear. The sequence was obtained from a man aged 55 to 70 with acute or convalescent COVID-19. CDR3 residues: CASSPLRAGYGYTF. Here the CDR3 DNA reads TGTGCCAGCAGTCCTCTGAGGGCTGGCTATGGCTACACCTTC.